This T cell receptor beta chain was obtained from a study of blood T cell repertoires in COVID-19. Across the whole study: Collection of acute and convalescent COVID-19 samples took place in the United States, Italy and Spain. T cells, B-cell-depleted T cells, or PBMCs supplied cDNA or gDNA.

Per the original methods: How many nucleated cells were present was estimated from reference gene primer amplification. Profiled with immunoSEQ multiplex PCR; TCRdb holds only in-frame clones, not every one. The D gene and trimming were derived from the DNA, and the V and J assignments and clone size from that table. The repertoire has over 200,000 clones, around 84% of them found once; the top ten carry 2% to 2.5%. This sequence originates from a man between 35 and 55 years old who had recovered from COVID-19. The sequencing sample was made of peripheral blood.

The CDR3 sequence: CASRSLGNTGELFF. CDR3 nucleotide sequence: TGTGCCAGCAGGAGCCTCGGGAACACCGGGGAGCTGTTTTTT. The chain couples TRBV6-6 to TRBJ2-2, with unresolved D. CDR3 length equals 14 residues. Trimming stripped 6 bases from V and 1 base from J, with 9 bases between. Germline assignment: CDR1 MNHNY and CDR2 SVGAGI (reference sequence).